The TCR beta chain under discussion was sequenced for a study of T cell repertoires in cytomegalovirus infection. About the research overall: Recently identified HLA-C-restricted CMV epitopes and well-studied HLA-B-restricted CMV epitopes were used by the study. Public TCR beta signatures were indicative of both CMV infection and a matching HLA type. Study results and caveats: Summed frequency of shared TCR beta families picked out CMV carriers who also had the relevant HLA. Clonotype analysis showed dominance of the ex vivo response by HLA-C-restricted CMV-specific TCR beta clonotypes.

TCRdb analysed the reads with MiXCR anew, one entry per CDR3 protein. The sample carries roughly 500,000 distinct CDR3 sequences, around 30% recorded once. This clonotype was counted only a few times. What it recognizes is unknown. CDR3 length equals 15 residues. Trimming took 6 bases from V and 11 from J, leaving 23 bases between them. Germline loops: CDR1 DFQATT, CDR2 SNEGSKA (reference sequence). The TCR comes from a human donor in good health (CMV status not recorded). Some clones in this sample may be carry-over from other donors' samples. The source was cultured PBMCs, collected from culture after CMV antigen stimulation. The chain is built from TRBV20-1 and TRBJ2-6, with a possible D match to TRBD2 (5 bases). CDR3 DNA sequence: TGCAGTGCATCCGGCGGCGGGTCTCCCCGGGACGTCCTGACTTTC. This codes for CSASGGGSPRDVLTF.